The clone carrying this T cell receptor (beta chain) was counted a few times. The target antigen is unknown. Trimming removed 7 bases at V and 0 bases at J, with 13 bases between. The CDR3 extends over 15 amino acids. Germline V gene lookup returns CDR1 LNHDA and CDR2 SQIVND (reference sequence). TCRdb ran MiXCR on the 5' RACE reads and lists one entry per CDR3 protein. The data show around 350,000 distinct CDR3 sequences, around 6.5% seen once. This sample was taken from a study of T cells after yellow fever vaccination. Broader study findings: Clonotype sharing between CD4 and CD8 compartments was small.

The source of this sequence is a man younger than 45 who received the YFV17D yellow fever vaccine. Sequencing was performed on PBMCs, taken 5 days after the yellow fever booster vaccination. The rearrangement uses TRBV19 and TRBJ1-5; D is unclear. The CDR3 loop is CASNSKFNSNQPQHF. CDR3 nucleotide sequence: TGTGCCAGTAACTCCAAGTTCAATAGCAATCAGCCCCAGCATTTT.